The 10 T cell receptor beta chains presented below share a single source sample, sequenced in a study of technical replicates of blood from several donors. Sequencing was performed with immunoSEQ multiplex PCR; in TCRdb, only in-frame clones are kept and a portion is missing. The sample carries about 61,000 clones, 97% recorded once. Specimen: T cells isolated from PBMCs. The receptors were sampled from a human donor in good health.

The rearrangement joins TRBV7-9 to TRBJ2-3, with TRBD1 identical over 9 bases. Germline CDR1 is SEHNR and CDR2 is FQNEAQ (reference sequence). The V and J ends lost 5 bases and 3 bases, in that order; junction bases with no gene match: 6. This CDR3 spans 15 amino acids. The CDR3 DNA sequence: TGTGCCAGCAGCGAACAGGGGGCGCGGACAGATACGCAGTATTTT. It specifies CASSEQGARTDTQYF.

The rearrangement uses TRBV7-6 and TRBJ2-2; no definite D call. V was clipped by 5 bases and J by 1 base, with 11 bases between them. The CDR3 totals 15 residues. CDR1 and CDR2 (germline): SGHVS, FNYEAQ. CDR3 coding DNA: TGTGCCAGCAGCGCATTTTGGCAGAACACCGGGGAGCTGTTTTTT. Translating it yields CASSAFWQNTGELFF.

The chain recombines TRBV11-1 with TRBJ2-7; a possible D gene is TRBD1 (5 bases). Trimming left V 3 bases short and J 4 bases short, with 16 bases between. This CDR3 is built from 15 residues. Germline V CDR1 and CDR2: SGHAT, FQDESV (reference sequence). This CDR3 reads CASSLATARNYEQYF. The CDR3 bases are TGTGCCAGCAGCTTGGCGACAGCCAGAAATTACGAGCAGTACTTC. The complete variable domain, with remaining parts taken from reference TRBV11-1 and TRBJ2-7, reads EAEVAQSPRYKITEKSQAVAFWCDPISGHATLYWYRQILGQGPELLVQFQDESVVDDSQLPKDRFSAERLKGVDSTLKIQPAELGDSAMYLCASSLATARNYEQYFGPGTRLTVT.

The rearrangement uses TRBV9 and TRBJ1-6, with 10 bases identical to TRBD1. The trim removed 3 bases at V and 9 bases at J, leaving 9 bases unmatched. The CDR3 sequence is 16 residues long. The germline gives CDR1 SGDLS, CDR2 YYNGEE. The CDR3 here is CASSDPPGQGISPLHF. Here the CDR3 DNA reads TGTGCCAGCAGCGACCCCCCGGGACAGGGGATTTCACCCCTCCACTTT.

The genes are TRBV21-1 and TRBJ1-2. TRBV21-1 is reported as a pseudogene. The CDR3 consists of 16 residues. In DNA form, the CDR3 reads TGTGCCAGCAGCAAAGTATGTCAGGGAGCGGGTTGGGGCTACACCTTC. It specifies CASSKVCQGAGWGYTF.

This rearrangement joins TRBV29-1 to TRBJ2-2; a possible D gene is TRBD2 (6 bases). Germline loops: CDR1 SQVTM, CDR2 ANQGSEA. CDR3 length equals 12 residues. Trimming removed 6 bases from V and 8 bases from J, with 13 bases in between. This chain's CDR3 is CSVRRGVGELFF. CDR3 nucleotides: TGCAGCGTCCGGCGCGGGGTTGGGGAGCTGTTTTTT.

In nucleotides, the CDR3 is TGTGCCAGCAGCCCCTCCGGGTGGGGGGATAGCAATCAGCCCCAGCATTTT. This encodes CASSPSGWGDSNQPQHF. This rearrangement joins TRBV25-1 to TRBJ1-5; D possibly corresponds to TRBD1 (5 bases). The CDR3 has 17 residues. V lost 6 bases to trimming and J lost 0 bases, with 18 bases between them. Germline V gene data show CDR1 as MGHDK and CDR2 as SYGVNS.

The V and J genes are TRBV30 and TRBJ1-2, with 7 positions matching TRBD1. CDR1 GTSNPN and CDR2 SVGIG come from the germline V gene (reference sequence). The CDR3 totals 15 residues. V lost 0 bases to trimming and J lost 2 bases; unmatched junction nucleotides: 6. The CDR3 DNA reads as TGTGCCTGGAGTGTACGAAGGGACAGAAACTATGGCTACACCTTC. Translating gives CAWSVRRDRNYGYTF.

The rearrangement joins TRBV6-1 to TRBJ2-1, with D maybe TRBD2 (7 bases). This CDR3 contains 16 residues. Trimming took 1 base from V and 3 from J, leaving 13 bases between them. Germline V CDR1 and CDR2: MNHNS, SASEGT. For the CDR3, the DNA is TGTGCCAGCAGTGAAGAGGGGGGGGACCTCTACAATGAGCAGTTCTTC. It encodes CASSEEGGDLYNEQFF.

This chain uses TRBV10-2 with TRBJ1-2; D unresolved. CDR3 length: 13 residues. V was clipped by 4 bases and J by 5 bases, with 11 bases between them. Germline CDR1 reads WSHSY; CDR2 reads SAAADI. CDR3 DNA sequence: TGCGCCAGCAGTGGGGTCAGGACTTATGGCTACACCTTC. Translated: CASSGVRTYGYTF.